The clone carrying this T cell receptor (beta chain) has at least ten counts. The antigen is unknown. The V gene end was trimmed by 3 bases and the J gene end by 2 bases; junction bases not matched to a gene: 6. The CDR3 spans 16 residues. Germline assignment: CDR1 MGHDK and CDR2 SYGVNS. Each TCR transcript was tagged with a 10-nucleotide random UMI during 5'RACE. MiXCR was run by TCRdb on the 5' RACE reads, yielding one entry per CDR3 protein. This sample has 26,000 or so distinct CDR3 sequences, with roughly 6.7% found just once. This sample was included in a study of neurological immune-mediated disorders. General observations from the study: CDR3 amino acid sequences of expanded clones were not shared across subjects, a result suggesting private repertoires in all groups. Multiple sclerosis, the disease with the least TCR clonal expansion, fell below healthy controls, whereas HTLV-1-associated myelopathy showed the most.

The clonotype was recovered from a woman aged 45-59 years in good health. Sequencing used PBMCs. The chain employs TRBV25-1 and TRBJ2-1; TRBD2 aligns across 8 bases. This CDR3 reads CASSDSGRNPYNEQFF. In DNA, the CDR3 is TGTGCCAGCAGTGACAGCGGGAGAAACCCCTACAATGAGCAGTTCTTC. Drawing the rest from reference TRBV25-1 and TRBJ2-1, the complete variable domain is EADIYQTPRYLVIGTGKKITLECSQTMGHDKMYWYQQDPGMELHLIHYSYGVNSTEKGDLSSESTVSRIRTEHFPLTLESARPSHTSQYLCASSDSGRNPYNEQFFGPGTRLTVL.